This paragraph covers one TCR beta chain sequence. Some clones are missing from TCRdb's copy, which holds only in-frame ones; the method was immunoSEQ multiplex PCR. This table holds roughly 1,800,000 clones, roughly 94% found once. Naive CD8 cells lacked CD45RO and underwent positive selection for CCR7, leaving out terminally differentiated effector memory CD45RA+ cells. This sample is drawn from a study of shared clonotypes between healthy human individuals. Study in general: Three plates each covered CD4 naive and memory; CD8 naive two, CD8 memory one.

This CDR3 is 15 amino acids long. V was pared by 0 bases and J by 7 bases, with 12 bases between. The V gene's germline CDR1 is LGHNA and CDR2 YSLEER. This receptor was taken from a young man in good health. Sequenced: naive CD8+ T cells sorted from blood. The chain combines TRBV4-3 with TRBJ1-4, with a tentative D call TRBD1 (6 bases). The CDR3 here is CASSQEQGSGEKLFF. CDR3 DNA sequence: TGCGCCAGCAGCCAAGAACAGGGTTCGGGTGAAAAACTGTTTTTT.